This is a list of T cell receptor beta chains from one sample in a study of cytomegalovirus exposure and HLA in healthy donors. Clones were sequenced by immunoSEQ multiplex PCR, and TCRdb holds only the in-frame ones, with some missing. The sample consists of around 60,000 clones, around 96% of them appearing once. Input material: PBMCs. The origin of the receptors is a man aged 18 to 35 in good health and CMV-seropositive. Each CDR3 is given with its conserved first and last residue. The D gene is left open where the match is weak. Size is omitted from some rows. Given values are once, few, many or a class for expanded clones.

abundance: -; v_gene: TRBV30; j_gene: TRBJ2-3; d_gene: -; CDR3nt: TGTGCCTGGAGCTCGTTAGGGGTCGGGACAGATACGCAGTATTTT; CDR3aa: CAWSSLGVGTDTQYF
abundance: -; v_gene: TRBV6-1; j_gene: TRBJ2-1; d_gene: -; CDR3nt: TGTGCCAGCAGAACTAGTGGAAGGGATGAGCAGTTCTTC; CDR3aa: CASRTSGRDEQFF
abundance: -; v_gene: TRBV18; j_gene: TRBJ2-1; d_gene: TRBD2; CDR3nt: TGTGCCAGCTCACCCTCTCTAGCGGGTACCTACAATGAGCAGTTCTTC; CDR3aa: CASSPSLAGTYNEQFF
abundance: -; v_gene: TRBV4-2; j_gene: TRBJ2-7; d_gene: -; CDR3nt: TGTGCCAGCAGCCAAGATCTCTCCTACGAGCAGTACTTC; CDR3aa: CASSQDLSYEQYF
abundance: -; v_gene: TRBV27; j_gene: TRBJ1-2; d_gene: -; CDR3nt: TGTGCCAGCAGTCTGACAGGCGTTTATGGCTACACCTTC; CDR3aa: CASSLTGVYGYTF
abundance: once; v_gene: TRBV6-5; j_gene: TRBJ2-1; d_gene: TRBD1; CDR3nt: TGTGCCAGCAGGACAGGGGCTGGTGAGCAGTTCTTC; CDR3aa: CASRTGAGEQFF
abundance: -; v_gene: TRBV30; j_gene: TRBJ1-5; d_gene: TRBD1; CDR3nt: TGTGCCTGGAGCACAGGGGATAGCAATCAGCCCCAGCATTTT; CDR3aa: CAWSTGDSNQPQHF
abundance: -; v_gene: TRBV28; j_gene: TRBJ2-7; d_gene: TRBD2; CDR3nt: TGTGCCAGCACCCTAGCGGGATTGCGCGAGCAGTACTTC; CDR3aa: CASTLAGLREQYF
abundance: -; v_gene: TRBV6-4; j_gene: TRBJ2-3; d_gene: -; CDR3nt: TGTGCCAGCAGCCCAGGAGGTACAGATACGCAGTATTTT; CDR3aa: CASSPGGTDTQYF
abundance: -; v_gene: TRBV7-9; j_gene: TRBJ2-1; d_gene: -; CDR3nt: TGTGCCAGCAGCACGTCAGTTGAGCAGTTCTTC; CDR3aa: CASSTSVEQFF
abundance: -; v_gene: TRBV21-1; j_gene: TRBJ1-5; d_gene: -; CDR3nt: TGTGCCAACCTGCGATGGGGGGGCAATCAGCCCCAGCATTTT; CDR3aa: CANLRWGGNQPQHF
abundance: once; v_gene: TRBV12-5; j_gene: TRBJ1-2; d_gene: -; CDR3nt: TGTGCTAGTTCCCTAGCCTTTGGCTACACCTTC; CDR3aa: CASSLAFGYTF
abundance: -; v_gene: TRBV9; j_gene: TRBJ2-1; d_gene: TRBD2; CDR3nt: TGTGCCAGCAGCGCCGAGGGACTAGCGGAGCAGTTCTTC; CDR3aa: CASSAEGLAEQFF
abundance: once; v_gene: TRBV14; j_gene: TRBJ2-1; d_gene: -; CDR3nt: TGTGCCAGCAGCCGAACAGGGAATGAGCAGTTCTTC; CDR3aa: CASSRTGNEQFF
abundance: once; v_gene: TRBV27; j_gene: TRBJ2-5; d_gene: -; CDR3nt: TGTGCCAGCAGTAGGAGAGGAGAGACCCAGTACTTC; CDR3aa: CASSRRGETQYF
abundance: -; v_gene: TRBV28; j_gene: TRBJ2-7; d_gene: -; CDR3nt: TGTGCCAGCAGTTTGCAGGGCGCTCGAGACGAGCAGTACTTC; CDR3aa: CASSLQGARDEQYF
abundance: -; v_gene: TRBV5-4; j_gene: TRBJ1-2; d_gene: TRBD1; CDR3nt: TGTGCCAGCAGCTTGGGGCGGGGCATGACAGGGGACTATGGCTACACCTTC; CDR3aa: CASSLGRGMTGDYGYTF
abundance: -; v_gene: TRBV27; j_gene: TRBJ2-3; d_gene: -; CDR3nt: TGTGCCAGCAGTTTACTCCCAGGGTCAGATACGCAGTATTTT; CDR3aa: CASSLLPGSDTQYF
abundance: -; v_gene: TRBV7-2; j_gene: TRBJ2-7; d_gene: -; CDR3nt: TGTGCCAGCAGCTTAAGAGGATTGAGCGCCGAGCAGTACTTC; CDR3aa: CASSLRGLSAEQYF
abundance: -; v_gene: TRBV7-3; j_gene: TRBJ2-1; d_gene: TRBD2; CDR3nt: TGTGCCAGCAGCACTAGCGGGTCACCCTACAATGAGCAGTTCTTC; CDR3aa: CASSTSGSPYNEQFF
abundance: -; v_gene: TRBV15; j_gene: TRBJ1-1; d_gene: -; CDR3nt: TGTGCCACCAGCAGAGATCTAGGCAGGAACACTGAAGCTTTCTTT; CDR3aa: CATSRDLGRNTEAFF
abundance: -; v_gene: TRBV6-6; j_gene: TRBJ1-1; d_gene: TRBD1; CDR3nt: TGTGCCAGCACCGGGACAGGGAACACTGAAGCTTTCTTT; CDR3aa: CASTGTGNTEAFF
abundance: few; v_gene: TRBV21-1; j_gene: TRBJ2-7; d_gene: -; CDR3nt: TGTGCCAGCAGCAAAAAGGGACAGGGGGCCGAGCAGTACTTC; CDR3aa: CASSKKGQGAEQYF
abundance: once; v_gene: TRBV4-1; j_gene: TRBJ2-5; d_gene: -; CDR3nt: TGCGCCAGCAGCCAAGACCCCAGACAAGAGACCCAGTACTTC; CDR3aa: CASSQDPRQETQYF
abundance: -; v_gene: TRBV5-4; j_gene: TRBJ2-4; d_gene: TRBD1; CDR3nt: TGTGCCAGCAGCTCCGGGACAGAGAAAAACATTCAGTACTTC; CDR3aa: CASSSGTEKNIQYF
abundance: -; v_gene: TRBV18; j_gene: TRBJ1-1; d_gene: -; CDR3nt: TGTGCCAGCTCACCACCGAATCTAAAAAATGAAGCTTTCTTT; CDR3aa: CASSPPNLKNEAFF
abundance: -; v_gene: TRBV7-3; j_gene: TRBJ2-1; d_gene: -; CDR3nt: TGTGCCAGCAGCTTACAGGGAGGCGATGAGCAGTTCTTC; CDR3aa: CASSLQGGDEQFF
abundance: few; v_gene: TRBV28; j_gene: TRBJ1-2; d_gene: -; CDR3nt: TGTGCCAGCAGTTTCGCGACAAGGTCTAACTATGGCTACACCTTC; CDR3aa: CASSFATRSNYGYTF
abundance: few; v_gene: TRBV7-2; j_gene: TRBJ1-1; d_gene: -; CDR3nt: TGTGCCAGCAGCTTAGAGACATATTCTGCCGAAGCTTTCTTT; CDR3aa: CASSLETYSAEAFF
abundance: -; v_gene: TRBV4-1; j_gene: TRBJ2-5; d_gene: TRBD2; CDR3nt: TGCGCCAGCAGCCAGATAGCGGGAGGGCCATGGGAGACCCAGTACTTC; CDR3aa: CASSQIAGGPWETQYF
abundance: -; v_gene: TRBV7-3; j_gene: TRBJ2-1; d_gene: TRBD1; CDR3nt: TGTGCCAGCAGCTTAATGGCCTTGGGACAGTACAATGAGCAGTTCTTC; CDR3aa: CASSLMALGQYNEQFF
abundance: -; v_gene: TRBV30; j_gene: TRBJ2-1; d_gene: -; CDR3nt: TGTGCCTGGTTCTATAACAGTGAGCAGTTCTTC; CDR3aa: CAWFYNSEQFF
abundance: -; v_gene: TRBV7-6; j_gene: TRBJ2-2; d_gene: TRBD1; CDR3nt: TGTGCCAGCAGCTTATTTTCCGTCCGGGACAGCGCGCAGGAGCTGTTTTTT; CDR3aa: CASSLFSVRDSAQELFF
abundance: -; v_gene: TRBV7-2; j_gene: TRBJ1-3; d_gene: -; CDR3nt: TGTGCCAGCAGCTTAACGAGAGACTCTGGAAACACCATATATTTT; CDR3aa: CASSLTRDSGNTIYF
abundance: -; v_gene: TRBV10-1; j_gene: TRBJ2-2; d_gene: TRBD2; CDR3nt: TGCGCCAGCAGTGAGTCTCTAGCGGGGGTGAACACCGGGGAGCTGTTTTTT; CDR3aa: CASSESLAGVNTGELFF
abundance: -; v_gene: TRBV29-1; j_gene: TRBJ1-4; d_gene: -; CDR3nt: TGCAGCGTTGAAGTGGTCTCTGACAGGGAAAAACTGTTTTTT; CDR3aa: CSVEVVSDREKLFF
abundance: -; v_gene: TRBV28; j_gene: TRBJ2-1; d_gene: TRBD2; CDR3nt: TGTGCCAGCAGTAACAACGTCCCGGGGGGGGGCGAGCAGTTCTTC; CDR3aa: CASSNNVPGGGEQFF
abundance: -; v_gene: TRBV7-8; j_gene: TRBJ2-7; d_gene: TRBD1; CDR3nt: TGTGCCACCAAACTCGGGACAGGACCCTACGAGCAGTACTTC; CDR3aa: CATKLGTGPYEQYF
abundance: -; v_gene: TRBV29-1; j_gene: TRBJ2-5; d_gene: TRBD2; CDR3nt: TGCAGCGTTGAGTTGACTAGCGGGAGTGAAGATACCCAGTACTTC; CDR3aa: CSVELTSGSEDTQYF
abundance: -; v_gene: TRBV9; j_gene: TRBJ2-1; d_gene: TRBD2; CDR3nt: TGTGCCAGCAGCGCTTCCCTAGCGGGGGCTACCTACAATGAGCAGTTCTTC; CDR3aa: CASSASLAGATYNEQFF
abundance: -; v_gene: TRBV7-9; j_gene: TRBJ1-1; d_gene: -; CDR3nt: TGTGCCAGCAGCTTAGGTACTCGCACTGAAGCTTTCTTT; CDR3aa: CASSLGTRTEAFF
abundance: -; v_gene: TRBV10-2; j_gene: TRBJ2-7; d_gene: -; CDR3nt: TGCGCCAGCTCCCCCGGACAGCTATACGAGCAGTACTTC; CDR3aa: CASSPGQLYEQYF
abundance: -; v_gene: TRBV6-4; j_gene: TRBJ2-3; d_gene: TRBD2; CDR3nt: TGTGCCAGCAGCCCGGGGACTAGCGGAGCCACAGATACGCAGTATTTT; CDR3aa: CASSPGTSGATDTQYF
abundance: -; v_gene: TRBV10-3; j_gene: TRBJ2-3; d_gene: TRBD2; CDR3nt: TGTGCCATCAGCCAGACTAGCGGGAGGTCAGATACGCAGTATTTT; CDR3aa: CAISQTSGRSDTQYF
abundance: -; v_gene: TRBV4-3; j_gene: TRBJ2-6; d_gene: -; CDR3nt: TGCGCCAGCAGCCAAGATGGGGGGGGCAGTGGGGCCAACGTCCTGACTTTC; CDR3aa: CASSQDGGGSGANVLTF
abundance: -; v_gene: TRBV11-1; j_gene: TRBJ1-1; d_gene: TRBD1; CDR3nt: TGTGCCAGCAGTGGACAGGGGGCTTGGGTCACTGAAGCTTTCTTT; CDR3aa: CASSGQGAWVTEAFF
abundance: -; v_gene: TRBV28; j_gene: TRBJ1-1; d_gene: TRBD1; CDR3nt: TGTGCCAGCCGGGACAGGTATCCGACTGAAGCTTTCTTT; CDR3aa: CASRDRYPTEAFF
abundance: once; v_gene: TRBV14; j_gene: TRBJ2-1; d_gene: -; CDR3nt: TGTGCCAGCAGCCATGCGCCAGGGTCGGCATACAATGAGCAGTTCTTC; CDR3aa: CASSHAPGSAYNEQFF
abundance: once; v_gene: TRBV14; j_gene: TRBJ1-1; d_gene: -; CDR3nt: TGTGCCAGCAGCCAAGAGTCCGGGGATCGAGCTTTCTTT; CDR3aa: CASSQESGDRAFF
abundance: -; v_gene: TRBV30; j_gene: TRBJ2-5; d_gene: -; CDR3nt: TGTGCCTGGAGTGTACTTCGGCTAGCCGACCAGTACTTC; CDR3aa: CAWSVLRLADQYF
abundance: -; v_gene: TRBV29-1; j_gene: TRBJ1-2; d_gene: -; CDR3nt: TGCAGCGTTGAACGGCGGGCGCCGGAGGGCTACACCTTC; CDR3aa: CSVERRAPEGYTF